This TCR beta chain originates from a study of T cell responses to AZD1222 COVID-19 vaccine. Study background: Pooling of second doses given at about 4 or about 12 weeks was done.

Of note for this clone: Its antigen is undetermined.

Sequencing was performed with immunoSEQ multiplex PCR; in TCRdb, only in-frame clones are kept and a portion is missing. Found here are some 150,000 clones, more than 70% of them singletons; the top ten hold 2% to 2.5%. V lost 7 bases, J lost 3 bases, and 18 bases lay in between. Germline V gene lookup returns CDR1 MDHEN and CDR2 SYDVKM. This CDR3 has 15 residues. Study results and limitations: Baseline antibody screening turned up just six or seven seropositive AZD1222 recipients.

Sample: peripheral blood, taken on day 0 of AZD1222 vaccination. This clonotype was obtained from an adult in good health. The chain couples TRBV28 to TRBJ2-5; possible D gene TRBD2, 5 bases. The CDR3 reads CASISSRRQEETQYF. CDR3 in DNA: TGTGCCAGCATTAGCTCGAGGAGGCAAGAAGAGACCCAGTACTTC.